A selection of T cell receptor beta chains follows, all from one sample in a study of shared clonotypes between healthy human individuals. Sequenced by immunoSEQ multiplex PCR; TCRdb stores in-frame clones only, minus some. The repertoire consists of about 1 million clones, with about 80% occurring once and the leading ten covering 1.4%. Sequencing was carried out using memory CD4+ T cells sorted from blood. Receptors were obtained from a young man in good health. The CDR3 runs from the conserved cysteine through the conserved F or W. D genes are given only for firm matches. Size values are once, few and many counts, or a class for expanded clones, and some rows have none.

cdr3_nt cdr3_aa j_call v_call d_call clone_size
TGTGCCACGGGACTAGCGGGGAGCACAGATACGCAGTATTTT CATGLAGSTDTQYF TRBJ2-3 TRBV7-9 TRBD2 NA
TGTGCCAGCAGTCCCGGACAGGGGCGCTACACCTTC CASSPGQGRYTF TRBJ1-2 TRBV6-5 TRBD1 many
TGCAGCGTAAGCCGTGGGGGGGAGCAGTACTTC CSVSRGGEQYF TRBJ2-7 TRBV29-1 NA NA
TGTGCCAGCAGCGTAGCAGGGCCAGCGGCAAGCTCCTACAATGAGCAGTTCTTC CASSVAGPAASSYNEQFF TRBJ2-1 TRBV9 NA NA
TGTGCCTGGAGTCGCGGGGGGGCTCGGCAGCCCCAGCATTTT CAWSRGGARQPQHF TRBJ1-5 TRBV30 NA few
TGTGCCAGCAGGAGGACGGGCTCCTACGAGCAGTACTTC CASRRTGSYEQYF TRBJ2-7 TRBV6-6 NA NA
TGTGCCAGCAGTGAATTTGGCGGCGGAGGCACAGATACGCAGTATTTT CASSEFGGGGTDTQYF TRBJ2-3 TRBV25-1 NA NA
TGTGCCTGGAGCCCCACCGCAGATACGCAGTATTTT CAWSPTADTQYF TRBJ2-3 TRBV30 NA NA
TGTGCCAGCAGTTTCTTTGGGACCGGGGAAGGTGAAAAACTGTTTTTT CASSFFGTGEGEKLFF TRBJ1-4 TRBV27 NA NA
TGTGCCAGCAGGCCACAGGGGGGCACTGAAGCTTTCTTT CASRPQGGTEAFF TRBJ1-1 TRBV6-1 TRBD1 NA
TGTGCCAGCAGTTACTCGCGGGCCTTATCCCCCTACGAGCAGTACTTC CASSYSRALSPYEQYF TRBJ2-7 TRBV6-5 NA NA
TGTGCCAGCCGCAGACTAGCGGGAGACAATGAGCAGTTCTTC CASRRLAGDNEQFF TRBJ2-1 TRBV6-5 TRBD2 once
TGTGCCAGCAGTTACCTAGCGGGGGGGGCCAAAGAGACCCAGTACTTC CASSYLAGGAKETQYF TRBJ2-5 TRBV6-5 TRBD2 NA
TGTGCCAGCTCACCGGTACGGTCTAATTCACCCCTCCACTTT CASSPVRSNSPLHF TRBJ1-6 TRBV18 NA NA
TGTGCCAGTAGTCTTACTAGCGGCAATGTGGAAACGCAGTACTTC CASSLTSGNVETQYF TRBJ2-7 TRBV19 TRBD2 NA
TGTGCCACCAGCGAGCACACCTCTGGAAACACCATATATTTT CATSEHTSGNTIYF TRBJ1-3 TRBV15 NA once
TGTGCCAGCAGCCTTCTTTCGTACACTGAGCAGTTCTTC CASSLLSYTEQFF TRBJ2-1 TRBV14 NA few
TGTGCCAGCAGTGAAGAACTAGCAGCGTACGAGCAGTACTTC CASSEELAAYEQYF TRBJ2-7 TRBV6-1 NA NA
TGTGCCTGGAGACAGATCCTCCAAGAGACCCAGTACTTC CAWRQILQETQYF TRBJ2-5 TRBV30 NA few
TGTGCCACCAGCGTGCGTACCTCCTATGGCTACACCTTC CATSVRTSYGYTF TRBJ1-2 TRBV15 NA NA
TGTGCCAGCTCACCGAGTAGGGGGCGAAGCGGGGAGCTGTTTTTT CASSPSRGRSGELFF TRBJ2-2 TRBV18 TRBD1 NA
TGCGCCAGCAGCCAAGGACCACCTAACAATGAGCAGTTCTTC CASSQGPPNNEQFF TRBJ2-1 TRBV4-1 NA NA
TGTGCCAGCTCACCTAATCCGAACACTGAAGCTTTCTTT CASSPNPNTEAFF TRBJ1-1 TRBV18 NA few
TGTGCCAGGACGATATTCGGGAACAGAGCTAACTATGGCTACACCTTC CARTIFGNRANYGYTF TRBJ1-2 TRBV25-1 NA NA
TGCGCCAGCAGCCAACTTTGGGGGCAGGAGGAGACCAAAAACATTCAGTACTTC CASSQLWGQEETKNIQYF TRBJ2-4 TRBV4-1 NA NA
TGTGCCGCAATCCCTCCTCAACGGGTTGGAGCTTTCTTT CAAIPPQRVGAFF TRBJ1-1 TRBV6-5 NA few
TGTGCCACCCGGGAGGAGACGTTCAATCAGCCCCAGCATTTT CATREETFNQPQHF TRBJ1-5 TRBV6-1 NA NA
TGTGCCAGCAGTGGAGGCCTAGCGGGACCCAGCGAGCAGTTCTTC CASSGGLAGPSEQFF TRBJ2-1 TRBV6-4 TRBD2 NA
TGTGCCAGCTCACCCTCACAGGGTGTCACCGGGGAGCTGTTTTTT CASSPSQGVTGELFF TRBJ2-2 TRBV18 NA NA
TGTGCCAGCAGCCCGAGGGGGGGCAGCACAGATACGCAGTATTTT CASSPRGGSTDTQYF TRBJ2-3 TRBV5-4 NA NA
TGTGCCAGCAGCTCAGACGCCGTAAGCACAGATACGCAGTATTTT CASSSDAVSTDTQYF TRBJ2-3 TRBV11-2 NA NA
TGCGCCAGCAGCTCCCAAGTCGGCGGGAGAGAGACCCAGTACTTC CASSSQVGGRETQYF TRBJ2-5 TRBV5-1 TRBD2 NA
TGTGCCAGCAGCTTTGGGTGGGGCCTCAGGGAAGAGACCCAGTACTTC CASSFGWGLREETQYF TRBJ2-5 TRBV7-9 NA NA
TGTGCCAGCACTAGCGGGCCCACAGATACGCAGTATTTT CASTSGPTDTQYF TRBJ2-3 TRBV9 TRBD2 NA
TGTGCCAGCACAAGCTTGGATAGGAGAGGGTGGGAGACCCAGTACTTC CASTSLDRRGWETQYF TRBJ2-5 TRBV5-8 NA NA